The 5 T cell receptor beta chains below were found in one sample sequenced in a study of blood T cell repertoires in COVID-19. The assay was immunoSEQ multiplex PCR, and TCRdb's table has in-frame clones only and misses some. The sample has about 240,000 clones; around 79% are singletons. Sequenced sample: peripheral blood. The receptor source for this set is a woman older than 75 with acute or convalescent COVID-19.

The chain is built from TRBV10-3 and TRBJ2-5; 8 bases match TRBD2. V trimming: 0 bases; J trimming: 5 bases; junction bases outside the gene matches: 8. The CDR3 is 16 residues long. Germline CDR1 and CDR2: ENHRY and SYGVKD. The CDR3 DNA reads as TGTGCCATCAGTGAGTCTGCCGGGGGGGCCGGGGAGACCCAGTACTTC. Protein sequence: CAISESAGGAGETQYF.

The CDR3 sequence: CASSQDSHSYEQYF. CDR3 in DNA: TGTGCCAGCTCCCAGGACAGTCACTCCTACGAGCAGTACTTC. This chain connects TRBV5-5 to TRBJ2-7, with D perhaps TRBD1 (6 bases). CDR3 length: 14 amino acids. Germline values: CDR1 SGHKS, CDR2 YYEKEE (reference sequence). Deletions cut 7 bases from V and 0 bases from J, with 14 bases between.

Only one count was recorded for this clone. The chain recombines TRBV3-1 (or the pseudogene TRBV3-2) with TRBJ2-1; D is uncertain. The CDR3 runs 15 residues. V lost 2 bases, J lost 4 bases, and 12 bases lay in between. From germline, CDR1 is LGHDT and CDR2 YNNKEL (reference sequence). This chain's CDR3 is CASSQRSRGYNEQFF. The CDR3 coding sequence is TGTGCCAGCAGCCAACGGTCTCGCGGTTACAATGAGCAGTTCTTC.

The sample holds a few counts of this clone. The CDR3 DNA reads as TGTGCCAGCAGTCCTACGGGGTCCCATAGCAATCAGCCCCAGCATTTT. Translating it yields CASSPTGSHSNQPQHF. The V call is TRBV2, the J call TRBJ1-5; D not resolved. V was trimmed by 5 bases and J by 0 bases, leaving 14 bases between them. The germline V gene encodes CDR1 SNHLY and CDR2 FYNNEI. The CDR3 consists of 16 residues.

The chain couples TRBV18 to TRBJ1-6, with 10 bases fitting TRBD1. V dropped 3 bases and J dropped 7; count of bases not matched to a gene: 12. The CDR3 is 18 residues long. The germline V gene encodes CDR1 KGHSH and CDR2 LQKENI. The CDR3 sequence: CASSPVQGTGVGNSPLHF. The DNA for the CDR3 is TGTGCCAGCTCACCGGTTCAGGGGACAGGGGTGGGGAATTCACCCCTCCACTTT.